This T cell receptor beta chain was captured by sequencing in a study of T cell responses to AZD1222 COVID-19 vaccine. General study findings and limits: Vaccination with two AZD1222 doses was followed by a rise in Spike-specific TCR breadth and depth. Vaccine-associated CD4 TCRs ranged over spike, dominating at 160-218 and 743-854.

A word on this clone: No antigen is known for it.

V was trimmed by 6 bases and J by 14 bases, leaving 13 bases between them. The CDR3 consists of 10 residues. Germline values: CDR1 LNHDA, CDR2 SQIVND (reference sequence). Assay used: immunoSEQ multiplex PCR; TCRdb lists only in-frame clones, some missing. The sample carries 120,000 or so clones, just under 95% recorded once. The specimen comprised peripheral blood, sampled 28 days after the second AZD1222 dose. J is TRBJ1-2 and V is TRBV19; possible D gene TRBD1, 5 bases. This sequence was found in an adult who received the AZD1222 COVID-19 vaccine. The CDR3 reads CASRPRVGTF. CDR3 nucleotide sequence: TGTGCCAGTAGACCCAGGGTCGGGACCTTC. The full variable domain, with the rest looked up from reference TRBV19 and TRBJ1-2, is DGGITQSPKYLFRKEGQNVTLSCEQNLNHDAMYWYRQDPGQGLRLIYYSQIVNDFQKGDIAEGYSVSREKKESFPLTVTSAQKNPTAFYLCASRPRVGTFGSGTRLTVV.